Below are 8 T cell receptor beta chains sequenced from a single sample in a study of blood T cell repertoires in COVID-19. Assay used: immunoSEQ multiplex PCR; TCRdb lists only in-frame clones, some missing. This table holds more than 200,000 clones, over 75% found once. The sequenced sample consisted of PBMCs or T cells enriched from blood (not recorded which). These receptors came from a middle-aged man who had recovered from COVID-19.

Only a few counts were recorded for this clone. The chain links TRBV5-1 to TRBJ1-4; D is ambiguous. Trimming took off 7 bases at V and 8 bases at J, with 15 bases between the two ends. Germline values: CDR1 SGHRS, CDR2 YFSETQ. The CDR3 consists of 13 residues. The DNA for the CDR3 is TGCGCCAGCGGTCCCGGGGTGGGCGAAAAACTGTTTTTT. This sequence encodes CASGPGVGEKLFF.

The chain joins TRBV6-5 to TRBJ1-1; D unclear. The CDR3 spans 13 residues. V was clipped by 8 bases and J by 1 base, with 11 bases between them. The V gene's germline CDR1 is MNHEY and CDR2 SVGAGI. This CDR3 is CASLTDPNTEAFF. CDR3 bases: TGTGCCAGCCTCACAGACCCGAACACTGAAGCTTTCTTT.

V usage is TRBV4-2 and J usage is TRBJ2-1; a possible D gene is TRBD1 (6 bases). The CDR3 has 16 amino acids. Deletions cut 1 base from V and 11 bases from J, with 21 bases between. Looked up from germline, CDR1 is LGHNA and CDR2 is YNFKEQ. For the CDR3, the DNA is TGTGCCAGCAGCCAAGGGGGGCAGAACGCGGAAACCCAGCAGTTCTTC. It specifies CASSQGGQNAETQQFF.

V and J are TRBV27 and TRBJ1-4; 7 bases map to TRBD1. Germline V gene sequence: CDR1 MNHEY, CDR2 SMNVEV (reference sequence). V dropped 2 bases and J dropped 2; count of bases not matched to a gene: 2. The CDR3 spans 15 residues. This CDR3 is CASSLTGDTNEKLFF. The DNA of the CDR3 is TGTGCCAGCAGTTTAACAGGGGATACTAATGAAAAACTGTTTTTT.

The CDR3 DNA follows: TGTGCCAGCAGCACGGAGGTGTCTAACTATGGCTACACCTTC. It specifies CASSTEVSNYGYTF. This rearrangement joins TRBV21-1 to TRBJ1-2. TRBV21-1 is recorded as a pseudogene. The CDR3 runs 14 residues.

V gene TRBV14 combines with J gene TRBJ2-7; D remains ambiguous. V was cut by 4 bases and J by 7 bases, with 11 bases left in between. Germline V gene sequence: CDR1 SGHDN, CDR2 FVKESK. This CDR3 is 12 amino acids long. The CDR3 here is CASSRTPGEQYF. The CDR3 DNA is TGTGCCAGCAGCCGAACCCCCGGGGAGCAGTACTTC.

In this sample, this clone turned up once. The chain has TRBV9 and TRBJ1-2; weak D call: TRBD1 (6 bases). Per the germline V gene, CDR1 is SGDLS and CDR2 is YYNGEE. Between the trimmed V and J ends, which lost 4 bases and 4 bases, there was a span of 14 bases. CDR3 size: 14 residues. CDR3 in amino acids: CASSTRGRGYGYTF. Written as DNA, the CDR3 is TGTGCCAGCAGCACCCGCGGCAGGGGCTATGGCTACACCTTC.

The chain recombines TRBV13 with TRBJ2-5; 14 positions match TRBD2. V was pared by 1 base and J by 4 bases, with 5 bases of the junction left unmatched. CDR3 length equals 17 residues. The germline CDR1 and CDR2 sequences are PRHDT and FYEKMQ (reference sequence). CDR3 residues: CASSLAETSGGGETQYF. The CDR3 nucleotides read TGTGCCAGCAGCTTAGCCGAGACTAGCGGGGGGGGAGAGACCCAGTACTTC.